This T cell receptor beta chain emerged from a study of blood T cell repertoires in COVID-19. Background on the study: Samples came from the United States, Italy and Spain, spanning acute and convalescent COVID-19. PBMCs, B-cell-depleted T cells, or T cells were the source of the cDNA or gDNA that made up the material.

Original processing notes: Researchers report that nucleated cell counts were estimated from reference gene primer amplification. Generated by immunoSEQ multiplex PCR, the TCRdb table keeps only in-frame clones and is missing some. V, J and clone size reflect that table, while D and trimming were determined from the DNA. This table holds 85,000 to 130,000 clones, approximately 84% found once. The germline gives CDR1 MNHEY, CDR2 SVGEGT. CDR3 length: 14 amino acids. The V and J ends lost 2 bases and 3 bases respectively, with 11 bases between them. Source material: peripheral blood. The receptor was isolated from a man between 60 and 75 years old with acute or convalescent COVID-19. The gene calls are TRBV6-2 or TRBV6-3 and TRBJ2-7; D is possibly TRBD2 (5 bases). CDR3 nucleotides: TGTGCCAGCAGTTACGGAGGTTCATTCTACGAGCAGTACGTC. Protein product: CASSYGGSFYEQYV.